Shown below are 6 T cell receptor beta chains from a single sample sequenced in a study of blood T cell repertoires in COVID-19. Sequencing used immunoSEQ multiplex PCR; TCRdb keeps in-frame clones, though not all of them. The sample contains around 72,000 clones, roughly 82% of which appear only once. Input material: peripheral blood. The receptors stem from a human donor in a cohort sampled during active COVID-19.

The CDR3: CASSENSAGKLFF. DNA of the CDR3: TGTGCCAGCAGTGAGAACAGTGCGGGGAAACTGTTTTTT. The chain combines TRBV2 with TRBJ1-4; D gene unclear. Trimming removed 3 bases at V and 11 bases at J, with 13 bases between. CDR3 length: 13 amino acids. Germline CDR1 is SNHLY and CDR2 is FYNNEI.

The chain carries TRBV12-3 or TRBV12-4 and TRBJ2-7, with a possible D match to TRBD1 (5 bases). This CDR3 is built from 12 residues. With 6 bases removed from V and 2 bases from J, the gap between germline ends came to 8 bases. The CDR3 coding sequence is TGTGCCAGCAGCTCGGACACCTACGAGCAGTACTTC. Residues: CASSSDTYEQYF.

This rearrangement joins TRBV29-1 to TRBJ2-7; 10 bases fit TRBD1. V dropped 4 bases and J dropped 7; count of bases not matched to a gene: 4. Per germline, CDR1 SQVTM and CDR2 ANQGSEA. The CDR3 has 12 residues. The CDR3 DNA follows: TGCAGCGTTGGGGGACAGGGGCGTGAGCAGTACTTC. Amino acid sequence: CSVGGQGREQYF.

This sequence joins TRBV29-1 and TRBJ2-2; 9 bases line up with TRBD2. Germline CDR1 reads SQVTM; CDR2 reads ANQGSEA. This CDR3 has 16 residues. The V segment lost 6 bases and the J segment 7 bases; nucleotides outside the gene matches: 15. The CDR3 reads CSVGVFRGGAVGELFF. The DNA for the CDR3 is TGCAGCGTAGGGGTTTTTCGCGGGGGGGCCGTCGGGGAGCTGTTTTTT.

Concerning this clone itself: This CDR3 is also generated by other DNA sequences in the sample. J is TRBJ2-1 and V is TRBV7-9; D gene ambiguous. The CDR3 contains 12 residues. The germline V gene encodes CDR1 SEHNR and CDR2 FQNEAQ (reference sequence). Trimming pared 2 bases from V and 7 bases from J, leaving 6 bases between. The CDR3: CASSLRDNEQFF. DNA for the CDR3: TGTGCCAGCAGCTTACGCGATAATGAGCAGTTCTTC.

The chain carries TRBV6-5 and TRBJ1-6, with 7 bases identical to TRBD1. This CDR3 is built from 14 residues. The ends lost 5 bases at V and 7 bases at J; junction bases unmatched: 5. Germline V CDR1 and CDR2: MNHEY, SVGAGI. This chain's CDR3 is CASSHTGVNSPLHF. CDR3 in DNA: TGTGCCAGCAGTCACACAGGGGTAAATTCACCCCTCCACTTT.